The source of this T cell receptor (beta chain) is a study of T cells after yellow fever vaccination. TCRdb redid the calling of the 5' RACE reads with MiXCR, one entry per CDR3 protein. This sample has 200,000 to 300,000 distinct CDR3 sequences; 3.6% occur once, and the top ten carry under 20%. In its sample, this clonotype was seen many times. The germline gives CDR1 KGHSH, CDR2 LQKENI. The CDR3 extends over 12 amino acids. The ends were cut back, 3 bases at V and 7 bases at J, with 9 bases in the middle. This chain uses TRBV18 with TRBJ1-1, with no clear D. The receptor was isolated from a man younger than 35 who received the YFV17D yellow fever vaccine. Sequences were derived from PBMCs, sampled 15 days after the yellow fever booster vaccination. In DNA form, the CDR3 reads TGTGCCAGCTCACCTTCGTTCGGTGAAGCTTTCTTT. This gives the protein CASSPSFGEAFF.